What follows are 8 T cell receptor beta chains derived from one specimen sequenced in a study of early T cells in non-severe SARS-CoV-2 infection. One entry per CDR3 protein, called by TCRdb with MiXCR from the 5' RACE reads. Of tens of thousands of distinct CDR3 sequences listed, 9.5% to 15% are singletons. Sequenced material: whole blood. The receptors derive from an adult who was a healthcare worker with PCR-confirmed SARS-CoV-2 infection or an uninfected control (not recorded which).

This clonotype has just a few counts. The gene calls are TRBV5-1 and TRBJ1-5; 7 nucleotides line up with TRBD1. Germline V CDR1 and CDR2: SGHRS, YFSETQ. With V trimmed by 4 bases and J by 3 bases, 7 bases remained unmatched. This CDR3 contains 15 residues. DNA for the CDR3: TGCGCCAGCAGCCCAACGGGACAGATCAATCAGCCCCAGCATTTT. This gives the protein CASSPTGQINQPQHF.

This clonotype was recorded a few times. The CDR3 DNA reads TGTGCCAGCAGTCTACGGGACACAGCTTTCTTT. Translation gives CASSLRDTAFF. This chain uses TRBV28 with TRBJ1-1; tentative D call: TRBD1 (6 bases). V was trimmed by 5 bases and J by 10 bases, leaving 11 bases between them. Germline assignment: CDR1 MDHEN and CDR2 SYDVKM. The CDR3 has 11 amino acids.

This clonotype occurred many times. V is TRBV7-6 and J is TRBJ2-1; D might be TRBD2 (6 bases). V was cut by 4 bases and J by 7 bases, with 11 bases left in between. The CDR3 is 13 residues long. Germline CDR1 and CDR2: SGHVS and FNYEAQ. The CDR3 is CASSSAEGNEQFF. CDR3 DNA: TGTGCCAGCAGCTCGGCGGAGGGGAATGAGCAGTTCTTC.

In this sample, this clonotype turned up a few times. The chain has TRBV6-2 or TRBV6-3 and TRBJ1-1; 10 nucleotides align to TRBD1. The CDR3 covers 18 residues. Germline V gives CDR1 MNHEY, CDR2 SVGEGT. V lost 3 bases, J lost 1 base, and 11 bases stayed unmatched. The DNA of the CDR3 is TGTGCCAGCAGTTATTACCCAGAATGGGACAGGGGGAACACTGAAGCTTTCTTT. As protein: CASSYYPEWDRGNTEAFF.

The V gene is TRBV20-1, the J gene TRBJ1-1, with D possibly matching TRBD1 (5 bases). The CDR3 consists of 15 residues. Trimming pared 0 bases from V and 0 bases from J, leaving 11 bases between. CDR1 and CDR2 (germline): DFQATT, SNEGSKA (reference sequence). The CDR3 sequence: CSARDLWGLNTEAFF. In nucleotides, the CDR3 is TGCAGTGCTAGAGACCTCTGGGGACTGAACACTGAAGCTTTCTTT.

The sample holds many counts of this clonotype. V and J are TRBV20-1 and TRBJ2-1, with 14 bases lining up with TRBD2. V gave up 0 bases and J gave up 6 bases; unmatched junction bases: 7. The CDR3 contains 17 residues. Germline assignment: CDR1 DFQATT and CDR2 SNEGSKA (reference sequence). The CDR3 here is CSARDPGLAGAGNEQFF. For the CDR3, the DNA is TGCAGTGCTAGAGACCCGGGACTAGCGGGAGCTGGCAATGAGCAGTTCTTC.

The V call is TRBV29-1, the J call TRBJ2-1; tentative D call: TRBD1 (5 bases). V was pared by 5 bases and J by 7 bases, with 18 bases between. The V gene's germline CDR1 is SQVTM and CDR2 ANQGSEA. This CDR3 contains 14 residues. CDR3 coding DNA: TGCAGCGTTAGTAAGGGCATAGGGGTTAATGAGCAGTTCTTC. Its protein product is CSVSKGIGVNEQFF.

There are many counts of this clonotype. The rearrangement links TRBV6-6 to TRBJ2-3; 10 bases align to TRBD2. J was trimmed by 2 bases and V by 2 bases; bases with no gene match: 4. There are 16 residues in the CDR3. Per germline, CDR1 MNHNY and CDR2 SVGAGI (reference sequence). CDR3 amino acids: CASSYRSGGFTDTQYF. DNA of the CDR3: TGTGCCAGCAGTTACCGTAGCGGGGGGTTCACAGATACGCAGTATTTT.